The 25 T cell receptor beta chains in this list originate from one sample, sequenced in a study of cytomegalovirus exposure and HLA in healthy donors. Sequenced by immunoSEQ multiplex PCR; TCRdb stores in-frame clones only, minus some. The sample holds approximately 160,000 clones, roughly nine tenths seen once. Sequencing used PBMCs. The receptors were sampled from a woman aged 18 to 35 in good health and CMV-seropositive.

The count of this clone is one. At one end, the junction sequence differs from germline, possibly due to a read error. The rearrangement links TRBV2 to TRBJ2-7; D might be TRBD1 (6 bases). CDR3 length equals 15 residues. Germline CDR1 reads SNHLY; CDR2 reads FYNNEI. The CDR3: CASREGQTPSYEQYF. Written as DNA, the CDR3 is TGTGCCAGCAGGGAAGGACAGACTCCCTCCTACGAGCAGTACTTC.

The V and J genes are TRBV28 and TRBJ2-3; the match to TRBD1 covers 9 bases. The germline CDR1 and CDR2 sequences are MDHEN and SYDVKM. V was pared by 3 bases and J by 2 bases, with 3 bases of the junction left unmatched. The CDR3 runs 15 residues. The CDR3, as DNA: TGTGCCAGCAGTTTCGGGACAGGGCACACAGATACGCAGTATTTT. It translates to CASSFGTGHTDTQYF.

J is TRBJ2-1 and V is TRBV4-1, with 7 positions matching TRBD1. V dropped 3 bases and J dropped 9; count of bases not matched to a gene: 8. The CDR3 consists of 14 residues. Germline values: CDR1 MGHRA, CDR2 YSYEKL. CDR3 bases: TGCGCCAGCAGCCAGGAAACAGGGGTGGGTGAGCAGTTCTTC. Translated: CASSQETGVGEQFF.

The chain links TRBV2 to TRBJ2-7; 7 nucleotides align to TRBD1. The CDR3 is 13 amino acids. From germline, CDR1 is SNHLY and CDR2 FYNNEI. V lost 6 bases to trimming and J lost 7 bases; unmatched junction nucleotides: 9. The CDR3 bases are TGTGCCAGCAGAGCAGGGGGATCGGGGGAGCAGTACTTC. This codes for CASRAGGSGEQYF. Complete variable domain (other parts from reference TRBV2 and TRBJ2-7): EPEVTQTPSHQVTQMGQEVILRCVPISNHLYFYWYRQILGQKVEFLVSFYNNEISEKSEIFDDQFSVERPDGSNFTLKIRSTKLEDSAMYFCASRAGGSGEQYFGPGTRLTVT.

The chain employs TRBV11-2 and TRBJ2-1; unclear D gene. The V and J ends lost 5 bases and 8 bases respectively, with 13 bases between them. Germline V gives CDR1 SGHAT, CDR2 FQNNGV. The CDR3 sequence is 13 residues long. CDR3 coding DNA: TGTGCCAGCAGCCCTAATTATCGCGATGAGCAGTTCTTC. This translates into CASSPNYRDEQFF.

This chain uses TRBV30 with TRBJ2-3; D is ambiguous. The ends were cut back, 5 bases at V and 1 base at J, with 7 bases in the middle. The CDR3 runs to 12 residues. Germline CDR1 GTSNPN, CDR2 SVGIG (reference sequence). CDR3 sequence: CAWRLRTDTQYF. CDR3 nucleotides: TGTGCCTGGCGACTTCGCACAGATACGCAGTATTTT. Based on the CDR3 plus reference TRBV30 and TRBJ2-3, the full variable domain is SQTIHQWPATLVQPVGSPLSLECTVEGTSNPNLYWYRQAAGRGLQLLFYSVGIGQISSEVPQNLSASRPQDRQFILSSKKLLLSDSGFYLCAWRLRTDTQYFGPGTRLTVL.

The chain links TRBV29-1 to TRBJ2-7, with 9 bases lining up with TRBD2. This CDR3 has 15 residues. CDR1 is SQVTM and CDR2 is ANQGSEA in the germline V gene. V lost 6 bases to trimming and J lost 1 base; unmatched junction nucleotides: 10. CDR3 protein: CSVVRLAAGSYEQYF. In DNA, the CDR3 is TGCAGCGTCGTTAGACTAGCGGCGGGATCCTACGAGCAGTACTTC.

The V call is TRBV19, the J call TRBJ1-1; D is undetermined. With 5 bases removed from V and 0 bases from J, the gap between germline ends came to 7 bases. This CDR3 is built from 13 residues. CDR1 is LNHDA and CDR2 is SQIVND in the germline V gene (reference sequence). The CDR3 here is CASSRSLNTEAFF. CDR3 in DNA: TGTGCCAGTAGTCGGTCCTTGAACACTGAAGCTTTCTTT.

The chain has TRBV7-9 and TRBJ2-3, with 9 nucleotides matching TRBD2. The length of the CDR3 is 15 residues. Germline V CDR1 and CDR2: SEHNR, FQNEAQ (reference sequence). With V trimmed by 4 bases and J by 1 base, 3 bases remained unmatched. Here the CDR3 DNA reads TGTGCCAGCAGCTCCAGGACTAGCGGCACAGATACGCAGTATTTT. It yields the protein CASSSRTSGTDTQYF.

The chain links TRBV9 to TRBJ2-3, with 7 positions matching TRBD2. The trim removed 3 bases at V and 3 bases at J, leaving 7 bases unmatched. Germline assignment: CDR1 SGDLS and CDR2 YYNGEE. This CDR3 has 15 residues. CDR3 in amino acids: CASSGSGGGTDTQYF. The CDR3 DNA follows: TGTGCCAGCAGCGGTAGTGGGGGAGGGACAGATACGCAGTATTTT.

CDR3 region: CASSLVQIKETQYF. CDR3 sequence (DNA): TGCGCCAGCAGCTTGGTTCAGATAAAAGAGACCCAGTACTTC. This chain uses TRBV5-1 with TRBJ2-5; D uncertain. V lost 0 bases to trimming and J lost 3 bases, with 9 bases between them. Germline CDR1 reads SGHRS; CDR2 reads YFSETQ. This CDR3 has 14 residues.

This chain connects TRBV5-1 to TRBJ2-3; D is perhaps TRBD2 (6 bases). The CDR3 is 17 residues long. The V gene's germline CDR1 is SGHRS and CDR2 YFSETQ. With 5 bases removed from V and 0 bases from J, the gap between germline ends came to 19 bases. CDR3 coding DNA: TGCGCCAGCAGTAACGTCCGGGGCGGGATAAGCACAGATACGCAGTATTTT. Its translation: CASSNVRGGISTDTQYF.

The rearrangement uses TRBV29-1 and TRBJ2-5, with D possibly being TRBD2 (6 bases). Germline V gene data show CDR1 as SQVTM and CDR2 as ANQGSEA. The V gene lost 3 bases and the J gene lost 1 base, with 9 bases spanning the gap. The CDR3 is made up of 13 amino acids. The CDR3 protein is CSVDGRGQETQYF. In nucleotides, the CDR3 is TGCAGCGTTGATGGGCGGGGCCAAGAGACCCAGTACTTC.

The chain links TRBV19 to TRBJ2-2; D is ambiguous. V lost 1 base and J 1 base, leaving 7 bases between the germline ends. The V gene's germline CDR1 is LNHDA and CDR2 SQIVND (reference sequence). This CDR3 region has 15 residues. Written as DNA, the CDR3 is TGTGCCAGTAGTATAGCCCGACTGAACACCGGGGAGCTGTTTTTT. Translation gives CASSIARLNTGELFF.

The chain has TRBV19 and TRBJ2-7; TRBD2 matches at 7 bases. CDR3 length equals 12 residues. Germline CDR1 is LNHDA and CDR2 is SQIVND (reference sequence). V lost 7 bases and J lost 3; bases outside the gene matches: 3. CDR3 nucleotides: TGTGCCAGTAAGGGAGGGAGCTACGAGCAGTACTTC. It specifies CASKGGSYEQYF.

The chain employs TRBV19 and TRBJ1-1; D unclear. The germline V gene encodes CDR1 LNHDA and CDR2 SQIVND (reference sequence). Trimming took 5 bases from V and 6 from J, leaving 13 bases between them. This CDR3 region has 13 residues. DNA of the CDR3: TGTGCCAGTAGTTCGACGGGAAGCGCTGAAGCTTTCTTT. Its protein product is CASSSTGSAEAFF.

The V and J genes are TRBV28 and TRBJ2-7, with D tentatively TRBD1 (5 bases). V shed 3 bases and J shed 7 bases, with 16 bases lying between them. This CDR3 is built from 14 residues. CDR1 MDHEN and CDR2 SYDVKM come from the germline V gene. CDR3 in amino acids: CASSFWQGLGEQYF. The CDR3 DNA is TGTGCCAGCAGTTTCTGGCAGGGTTTAGGAGAGCAGTACTTC.

This chain links TRBV5-1 with TRBJ1-1; D call uncertain. The germline V gene has CDR1 SGHRS and CDR2 YFSETQ. V lost 4 bases to trimming and J lost 1 base, with 11 bases between them. The CDR3 covers 14 residues. This chain's CDR3 is CASSPLGRNTEAFF. CDR3 coding DNA: TGCGCCAGCAGCCCGCTGGGCCGGAACACTGAAGCTTTCTTT.

V and J are TRBV2 and TRBJ2-7; 8 positions agree with TRBD2. This CDR3 is 13 amino acids long. Unmatched junction bases numbered 3, after V lost 6 bases and J lost 2 bases. Germline values: CDR1 SNHLY, CDR2 FYNNEI. CDR3 nucleotides: TGTGCCAGCAGACTAGCGGAGACCTACGAGCAGTACTTC. It encodes CASRLAETYEQYF. Full variable domain (outside the CDR3, taken from reference TRBV2 and TRBJ2-7): EPEVTQTPSHQVTQMGQEVILRCVPISNHLYFYWYRQILGQKVEFLVSFYNNEISEKSEIFDDQFSVERPDGSNFTLKIRSTKLEDSAMYFCASRLAETYEQYFGPGTRLTVT.

The gene calls are TRBV7-9 and TRBJ2-7; D remains ambiguous. Germline CDR1 and CDR2: SEHNR and FQNEAQ (reference sequence). The V gene lost 3 bases and the J gene lost 2 bases, with 2 bases spanning the gap. This CDR3 spans 11 amino acids. The CDR3 region has the DNA TGTGCCAGCAGCTTCACCTACGAGCAGTACTTC. Protein sequence: CASSFTYEQYF.

The chain is built from TRBV7-3 and TRBJ2-1, with 7 nucleotides matching TRBD2. The CDR3 contains 15 residues. J lost 0 bases, V lost 4 bases, and 3 bases had no gene match. Germline V gene data show CDR1 as SGHTA and CDR2 as FQGTGA. The CDR3 sequence is CASSSAGSSYNEQFF. The CDR3 bases are TGTGCCAGCAGCTCAGCGGGGAGCTCCTACAATGAGCAGTTCTTC.

The rearrangement uses TRBV20-1 and TRBJ2-7; a possible D gene is TRBD1 (6 bases). Germline values: CDR1 DFQATT, CDR2 SNEGSKA (reference sequence). The length of the CDR3 is 11 residues. V was cut by 5 bases and J by 1 base, with 6 bases left in between. The CDR3: CSADRSYEQYF. The CDR3 bases are TGCAGTGCTGACAGGTCCTACGAGCAGTACTTC.

V gene TRBV6-5 combines with J gene TRBJ2-1; TRBD2 agrees at 10 bases. CDR3 length: 14 amino acids. V shed 10 bases, J shed 6 bases, and the junction held 9 bases outside the gene matches. The germline V gene encodes CDR1 MNHEY and CDR2 SVGAGI. This CDR3 reads CATELAGGVNEQFF. The CDR3 DNA sequence: TGTGCCACCGAATTAGCGGGAGGCGTCAATGAGCAGTTCTTC.

The chain uses TRBV10-3 and TRBJ1-2; a weak D match, TRBD1 (5 bases). The ends were cut back, 3 bases at V and 8 bases at J, with 13 bases in the middle. The CDR3 consists of 13 residues. Germline CDR1 and CDR2: ENHRY and SYGVKD. CDR3 amino acids: CAISDWGGDGYTF. The CDR3 DNA reads TGTGCCATCAGTGACTGGGGAGGGGACGGCTACACCTTC.

J is TRBJ2-7 and V is TRBV5-1; 8 bases align to TRBD1. Germline CDR1 reads SGHRS; CDR2 reads YFSETQ. The CDR3 totals 15 residues. Unmatched junction bases numbered 6, after V lost 1 base and J lost 3 bases. The CDR3 reads CASSLPRQGFYEQYF. The CDR3 bases are TGCGCCAGCAGCTTGCCTAGACAGGGGTTCTACGAGCAGTACTTC.